A selection of T cell receptor beta chains follows, all from one sample in a study of blood T cell repertoires in COVID-19. TCRdb's copy holds only in-frame clones and misses some; the assay was immunoSEQ multiplex PCR. The sample yields around 170,000 clones, about 81% seen once. The sequencing input was peripheral blood. The receptors were sampled from a woman older than 75 with COVID-19, enrolled during active disease. The CDR3 runs from the conserved cysteine through the conserved F or W. A D gene is named only where the DNA matches it firmly. Expanded clones are given a class, and other clones once, few, many or no size at all.

d_gene	v_gene	abundance	j_gene	CDR3nt	CDR3aa
.	TRBV11-3	.	TRBJ2-3	TGTGCCAGCAGCTTAGGCCGGACTAGCACAGATACGCAGTATTTT	CASSLGRTSTDTQYF
TRBD2	TRBV6-1	.	TRBJ2-7	TGTGCCAGCAGTGAAGTGGGACTACCACCCTACGAGCAGTACTTC	CASSEVGLPPYEQYF
.	TRBV7-8	.	TRBJ1-2	TGTGCCAGCAGCTTAATGGGGCAGGGAAAATATGGCTACACCTTC	CASSLMGQGKYGYTF
TRBD2	TRBV6-5	.	TRBJ2-7	TGTGCCAGCAGGAGACTAGCGGTAGCCTACGAGCAGTACTTC	CASRRLAVAYEQYF
.	TRBV3-1/TRBV3-2	.	TRBJ2-3	TGTGCCAGCAGCCAAACCTCGAGCGCAGATACGCAGTATTTT	CASSQTSSADTQYF
TRBD2	TRBV5-1	.	TRBJ2-1	TGCGCCAGCAGCGGGACCGGGACTAGCAGGCTCAATGAGCAGTTCTTC	CASSGTGTSRLNEQFF
TRBD1	TRBV6-5	.	TRBJ1-2	TGTGCCAGCAAGAGAGACAGGGAGGAAGGCTACACCTTC	CASKRDREEGYTF
.	TRBV4-1	.	TRBJ1-2	TGCGCCAGCAGCCAAGACAGGGCTAACTATGGCTACACCTTC	CASSQDRANYGYTF
TRBD2	TRBV10-3	.	TRBJ2-7	TGTGCCATCAGTGAGAACTTCTGGCGGGGGGTCTCCTACGAGCAGTACTTC	CAISENFWRGVSYEQYF
TRBD1	TRBV30	.	TRBJ1-5	TGTGCCTGGAGTGGGGGGGACAGTAATCAGCCCCAGCATTTT	CAWSGGDSNQPQHF
TRBD2	TRBV7-2	once	TRBJ2-1	TGTGCCAGCAGCCCCGGGCCAGCGGGGTACAATGAGCAGTTCTTC	CASSPGPAGYNEQFF
.	TRBV29-1	.	TRBJ2-2	TGCAGCGTTGGAGGTAGCGCTGCGAACACCGGGGAGCTGTTTTTT	CSVGGSAANTGELFF
TRBD2	TRBV5-8	once	TRBJ2-5	TGTGCCAGCAGCTTGGGGCTAACTAGCGGGAGCAGGGAGACCCAGTACTTC	CASSLGLTSGSRETQYF
TRBD2	TRBV9	few	TRBJ2-3	TGTGCCAGCAGCGTGTCCGGGGGGGGCATAGATACGCAGTATTTT	CASSVSGGGIDTQYF
TRBD2	TRBV2	.	TRBJ2-3	TGTGCCAGCAGTTTCCAGCCGCGGGGGGGCACAGATACGCAGTATTTT	CASSFQPRGGTDTQYF
.	TRBV25-1	.	TRBJ1-5	TGTGCCAGCAGTGAGTCGAACACAAATCAGCCCCAGCATTTT	CASSESNTNQPQHF
.	TRBV15	.	TRBJ1-5	TGTGCCACCAGAGAATTAGGGGAAAATCAGCCCCAGCATTTT	CATRELGENQPQHF
TRBD2	TRBV3-1/TRBV3-2	.	TRBJ2-3	TGTGCCAGCAGCCAAGAATGGGGGCGGGAGGGCCTTACCACAGATACGCAGTATTTT	CASSQEWGREGLTTDTQYF
.	TRBV10-3	.	TRBJ1-2	TGTGCCATCAGTGACCCGACAGGAGTGAGGGGCTACACCTTC	CAISDPTGVRGYTF
TRBD1	TRBV13	.	TRBJ2-7	TGTGCCAGCAGCTCCTACGGACAGGCCCACGAGCAGTACTTC	CASSSYGQAHEQYF
TRBD2	TRBV3-1/TRBV3-2	.	TRBJ2-6	TGTGCCAGCAGTCTAACTATGGGAGGGTCCAGTAACGTCCTGACTTTC	CASSLTMGGSSNVLTF
.	TRBV7-8	.	TRBJ2-5	TGTGCCAGCAGCTCCCAGGGACTGACGAAGTACCAAGAGACCCAGTACTTC	CASSSQGLTKYQETQYF
.	TRBV7-6	once	TRBJ2-1	TGTGCCAGCAGCTTAGCCGGCGGGGCGTACAATGAGCAGTTCTTC	CASSLAGGAYNEQFF
TRBD2	TRBV7-2	.	TRBJ2-7	TGTGCCAGCAGCGTAGTTCCGGGACTAGCGGGAGGAAGCTCCTACGAGCAGTACTTC	CASSVVPGLAGGSSYEQYF
.	TRBV25-1	.	TRBJ2-3	TGTGCCAGCAGTGAATTCGGAAGACAGGAGGAAGATACGCAGTATTTT	CASSEFGRQEEDTQYF
TRBD2	TRBV19	.	TRBJ2-3	TGTGCCAGTAGTATAGGCCTAGCGGGGGTTACGCAGTATTTT	CASSIGLAGVTQYF
TRBD2	TRBV9	.	TRBJ2-1	TGTGCCAGCAGCGTAGCTAGCGGGACCTACAATGAGCAGTTCTTC	CASSVASGTYNEQFF
.	TRBV5-1	.	TRBJ2-1	TGCGCCAGCGGACGGGAAGGCAATGAGCAGTTCTTC	CASGREGNEQFF
TRBD1	TRBV2	.	TRBJ1-4	TGTGCCAGCAGTGAGGGGGACAGGGATGGTGAAAAACTGTTTTTT	CASSEGDRDGEKLFF
.	TRBV20-1	.	TRBJ2-7	TGCAGTGCGCAGGGCTCCGGCGAGCAGTACTTC	CSAQGSGEQYF
.	TRBV5-1	.	TRBJ2-5	TGCGCCAGCAGCTTGTCGGGGGACCAAGAGACCCAGTACTTC	CASSLSGDQETQYF
.	TRBV18	.	TRBJ2-1	TGTGCCAGCTCACCACAGCGAGACAATGAGCAGTTCTTC	CASSPQRDNEQFF
.	TRBV5-1	.	TRBJ1-2	TGCGCCAGCAGCAGCGAGGGCGCGAGCGACTATGGCTACACCTTC	CASSSEGASDYGYTF
TRBD1	TRBV7-9	once	TRBJ2-3	TGTGCCAGCAGCTTGACAGGGTTGGATACGCAGTATTTT	CASSLTGLDTQYF
.	TRBV5-1	.	TRBJ2-5	TGCGCCAGCAGCTTGGAGACTATACAAGAGACCCAGTACTTC	CASSLETIQETQYF
TRBD1	TRBV6-6	.	TRBJ2-6	TGTGCCAGCAGAAAGACAGGGGGCGGTGGGGCCAACGTCCTGACTTTC	CASRKTGGGGANVLTF
TRBD1	TRBV4-1	.	TRBJ1-5	TGCGCCAGCAGCCCCAACCCAGCGACAGGGGCGCAGCCCCAGCATTTT	CASSPNPATGAQPQHF
.	TRBV7-2	few	TRBJ1-3	TGTGCCAGCAGCTACCGGCGGATTTCTGGAAACACCATATATTTT	CASSYRRISGNTIYF
.	TRBV11-3	.	TRBJ1-1	TGTGCCAGCAGCCAAAGGGGTGACACTGAAGCTTTCTTT	CASSQRGDTEAFF
TRBD2	TRBV15	.	TRBJ2-1	TGTGCCACCAGCCCCCTGGGCGGGAGCTCCTACAATGAGCAGTTCTTC	CATSPLGGSSYNEQFF
TRBD2	TRBV6-1	.	TRBJ2-7	TGTGCCAGCAGTGAAGGCCCCGCGGGGGGAGGGGCCTACGAGCAGTACTTC	CASSEGPAGGGAYEQYF
TRBD2	TRBV24-1	.	TRBJ2-7	TGTGCCACCAGCTATCCGGGACAGAAAGCGGGAGGGGTCCTTTACGAGCAGTACTTC	CATSYPGQKAGGVLYEQYF